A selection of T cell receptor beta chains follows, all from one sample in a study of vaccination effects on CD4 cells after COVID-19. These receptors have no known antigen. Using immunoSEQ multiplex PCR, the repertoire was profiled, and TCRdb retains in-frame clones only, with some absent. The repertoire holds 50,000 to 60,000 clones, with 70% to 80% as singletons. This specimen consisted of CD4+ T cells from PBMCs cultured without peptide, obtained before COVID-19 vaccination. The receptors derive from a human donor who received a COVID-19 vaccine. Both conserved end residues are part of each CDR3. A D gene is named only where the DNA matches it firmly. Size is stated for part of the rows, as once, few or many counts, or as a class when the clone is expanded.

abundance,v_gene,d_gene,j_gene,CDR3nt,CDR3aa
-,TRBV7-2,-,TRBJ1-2,TGTGCCAGCAGCCAGGCCGTAGGGATCTATGGCTACACCTTC,CASSQAVGIYGYTF
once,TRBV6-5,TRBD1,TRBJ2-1,TGTGCCAGCAGCGCCCGGACAGGGGTGGATGAGCAGTTCTTC,CASSARTGVDEQFF
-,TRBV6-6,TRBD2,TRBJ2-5,TGTGCCAGCAGTTATGGACTAGCGATGAGGGAGACCCAGTACTTC,CASSYGLAMRETQYF
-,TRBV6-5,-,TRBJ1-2,TGTGCCAGCAGTCCCACGTCGATGAGAGGCTACACCTTC,CASSPTSMRGYTF
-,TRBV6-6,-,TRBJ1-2,TGTGCCAGCAGTTTCGCGGGTATGGGTCGGGGGAATGGCTACACCTTC,CASSFAGMGRGNGYTF
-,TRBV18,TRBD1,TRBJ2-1,TGTGCCAGCTCACCAGGGACAGCCTCCTACAATGAGCAGTTCTTC,CASSPGTASYNEQFF
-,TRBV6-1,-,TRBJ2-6,TGTGCCAGCAGTGAACGGGGGATGGGCCCTGGGGCCAACGTCCTGACTTTC,CASSERGMGPGANVLTF
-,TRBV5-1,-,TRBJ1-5,TGCGCCAGCAGCATACAGGGTCAGGGGCCCCAGCATTTT,CASSIQGQGPQHF
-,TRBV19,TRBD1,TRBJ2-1,TGTGCCAGTAGGTCGACAGGGGGCAATGAGCAGTTCTTC,CASRSTGGNEQFF
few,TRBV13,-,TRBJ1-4,TGTGCCAGCAGCTTAGGGGGGGATCACAATGAAAAACTGTTTTTT,CASSLGGDHNEKLFF
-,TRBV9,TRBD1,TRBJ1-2,TGTGCCAGCAGCGTAGGGGGGACAGGGTTTGGCTACACCTTC,CASSVGGTGFGYTF
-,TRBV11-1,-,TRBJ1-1,TGTGCCAGCAGCTTTGTGAACACTGAAGCTTTCTTT,CASSFVNTEAFF
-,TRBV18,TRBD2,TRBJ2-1,TGTGCCAGCTCACCCCTCCTGGCTAGCGGGGGTCACAATGAGCAGTTCTTC,CASSPLLASGGHNEQFF
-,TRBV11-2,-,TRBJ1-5,TGTGCCAGCAGCTTAGCTGGCCGGGAGAATCAGCCCCAGCATTTT,CASSLAGRENQPQHF
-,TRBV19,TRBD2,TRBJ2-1,TGTGCCAGTAGTACGGCGGGGGGAACGTACAATGAGCAGTTCTTC,CASSTAGGTYNEQFF
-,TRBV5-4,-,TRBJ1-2,TGTGCCAGCAGCTTGGGGGGGGGAGACAACTATGGCTACACCTTC,CASSLGGGDNYGYTF
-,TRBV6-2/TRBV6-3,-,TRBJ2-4,TGTGCCAGCAGTTACGCCAGGGCAGGCAAAAACATTCAGTACTTC,CASSYARAGKNIQYF
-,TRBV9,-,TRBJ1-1,TGTGCCAGCAGGGAACAGGCGGGGGTTGGGGAAGCTTTCTTT,CASREQAGVGEAFF
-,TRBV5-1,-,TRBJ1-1,TGCGCCAGCAGCTTGGGGGGGAACCTGGTCACTGAAGCTTTCTTT,CASSLGGNLVTEAFF
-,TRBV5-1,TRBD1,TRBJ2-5,TGCGCCAGCACTTCCCGGGGACAGGGCGGAGAGACCCAGTACTTC,CASTSRGQGGETQYF
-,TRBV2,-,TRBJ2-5,TGTGCCAGCAGCATCATAGGGGGAGAGACCCAGTACTTC,CASSIIGGETQYF
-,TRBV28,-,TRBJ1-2,TGTGCCAGCAGTTTACCGGGAAAGGGAGGCTACACCTTC,CASSLPGKGGYTF
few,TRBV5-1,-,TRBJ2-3,TGCGCCAGCAGCTTGATGAGCATCGGGGGAACAGATACGCAGTATTTT,CASSLMSIGGTDTQYF
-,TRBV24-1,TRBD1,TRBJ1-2,TGTGCCACCAGTGATACAAGGGGGCCTGCCGCCGGTGGCTACACCTTC,CATSDTRGPAAGGYTF
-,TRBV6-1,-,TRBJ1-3,TGTGCCAGCAGTGAACACACGTCCGGCTCTGGAAACACCATATATTTT,CASSEHTSGSGNTIYF
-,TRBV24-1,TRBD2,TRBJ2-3,TGTGCCACCAGTGATCCAGCGGGGTTCACAGATACGCAGTATTTT,CATSDPAGFTDTQYF
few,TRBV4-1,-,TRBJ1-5,TGCGCCAGCAGCCGCTTAGGGTTCGACCAGCCCCAGCATTTT,CASSRLGFDQPQHF
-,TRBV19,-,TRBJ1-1,TGTGCCAGTAGTCTTGACAGTCACACTGAAGCTTTCTTT,CASSLDSHTEAFF
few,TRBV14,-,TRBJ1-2,TGTGCCAGCAGCCCGGACACCTCGGCGCAGCGCGGCTACACCTTC,CASSPDTSAQRGYTF
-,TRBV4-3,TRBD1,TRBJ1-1,TGCGCCAGCAGAGTCGACAGGGGCACTGAAGCTTTCTTT,CASRVDRGTEAFF
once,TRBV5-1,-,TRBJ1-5,TGCGCCAGCAGCTTGGCAGGGGCCGACAATCAGCCCCAGCATTTT,CASSLAGADNQPQHF
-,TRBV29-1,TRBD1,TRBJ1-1,TGCAGCGGCCACAGGGGGGAAGGGGCTGAAGCTTTCTTT,CSGHRGEGAEAFF
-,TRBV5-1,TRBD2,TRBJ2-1,TGCGCCAGCAGCCCCCGACTAGCGGGGAGGTCGGGCTCCTACAATGAGCAGTTCTTC,CASSPRLAGRSGSYNEQFF
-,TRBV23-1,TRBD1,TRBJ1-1,TGCGCCAGCAGTCGTTCGCCAACCGACCGACAGGGGGTATGCAACACTGAAGCTTTCTTT,CASSRSPTDRQGVCNTEAFF
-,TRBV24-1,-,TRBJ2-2,TGTGCCACCAGCAACGAGGGGACCGGGGAGCTGTTTTTT,CATSNEGTGELFF
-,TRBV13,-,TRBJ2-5,TGTGCCAGCAGCTCTTTTGCAGGATTGGAGACCCAGTACTTC,CASSSFAGLETQYF
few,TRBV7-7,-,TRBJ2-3,TGTGCCAGCAGCTTGCGGACAGATTCAGATACGCAGTATTTT,CASSLRTDSDTQYF
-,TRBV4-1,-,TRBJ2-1,TGCGCCAGCAGCCAAGTCCCACCGGCAGGGTGGGACAATGAGCAGTTCTTC,CASSQVPPAGWDNEQFF
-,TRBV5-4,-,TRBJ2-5,TGTGCCAGCAGCTCCTCTGGGGGCGGAGAGACCCAGTACTTC,CASSSSGGGETQYF
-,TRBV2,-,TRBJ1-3,TGTGCCAGCAGGGGCAGCTCTGGAAACACCATATATTTT,CASRGSSGNTIYF
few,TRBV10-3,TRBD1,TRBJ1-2,TGTGCCATCAGTGAAGAGCCGGGACAGGTGGTGATTGGCTACACCTTC,CAISEEPGQVVIGYTF
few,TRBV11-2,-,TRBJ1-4,TGTGCCAGCAGCCCCCCGGGTTATGAAAAACTGTTTTTT,CASSPPGYEKLFF
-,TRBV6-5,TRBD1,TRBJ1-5,TGTGCCAGCAGCCGAGGACAGGGCAGTCAGCCCCAGCATTTT,CASSRGQGSQPQHF
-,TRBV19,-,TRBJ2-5,TGTGCCAGTAGTATGGGTCGCTCTGAGACCCAGTACTTC,CASSMGRSETQYF
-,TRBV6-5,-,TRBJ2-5,TGTGCCAGCAGTTACCCAGCGGAGACCCAGTACTTC,CASSYPAETQYF